The 17 T cell receptor beta chains in this list originate from one sample, sequenced in a study of graft-versus-host responses after intestinal transplantation (dated by TCRdb to the early 2020s). The meaning of the sample's time point label: cells obtained before transplantation from donor or recipient. No antigen has been identified for these receptors. The library was obtained by the immunoSEQ multiplex PCR assay. TCRdb took this table from immuneACCESS and kept in-frame rearrangements with V and J called. Such tables lack part of the clones; where checked against another copy, unresolved V genes explain under half of the gap, and the rest is unexplained. The sample table contains under 150,000 clones; only one count was recorded for over 75% of them. Roughly 0.2% of the sample comes from the top ten. Sample: unstimulated CD4+ T cells sorted from spleen or lymph node cells, taken before intestinal transplant. Every receptor here comes from a human donor who received an intestinal transplant.

A note on this clone: At one boundary the junction diverges from the germline segment, which might be a read error. CDR3 in amino acids: CASSQNPTTGANSEAFF. CDR3 DNA sequence: TGCGCCAGCAGCCAAAACCCTACGACAGGGGCGAACAGTGAAGCTTTCTTT. The rearrangement links TRBV4-1 to TRBJ1-1, with 8 bases aligning to TRBD1. This CDR3 spans 17 amino acids. Germline V gene data show CDR1 as MGHRA and CDR2 as YSYEKL.

The chain joins TRBV15 to TRBJ2-5, with D maybe TRBD1 (6 bases). This CDR3 has 14 amino acids. Trimming took off 1 base at V and 5 bases at J, with 11 bases between the two ends. In germline, CDR1 is LNHNV, CDR2 YYDKDF (reference sequence). The CDR3 region is CATSRGQASETQYF. The CDR3 DNA is TGTGCCACCAGCAGAGGACAGGCGTCGGAGACCCAGTACTTC.

This clone appeared a single time. The CDR3 DNA follows: TGTGCCAGCAGTTTATCCAGGATAGTGGGAGGTGGCAGCAATCAGCCCCAGCATTTT. This sequence encodes CASSLSRIVGGGSNQPQHF. The chain joins TRBV27 to TRBJ1-5; no definite D call. There are 19 residues in the CDR3. V was pared by 0 bases and J by 1 base, with 19 bases between. Germline loops: CDR1 MNHEY, CDR2 SMNVEV (reference sequence).

V is TRBV6-6 and J is TRBJ2-7; 9 bases map to TRBD1. V shed 3 bases, J shed 6 bases, and the junction held 12 bases outside the gene matches. The CDR3 consists of 16 residues. Germline V gene sequence: CDR1 MNHNY, CDR2 SVGAGI (reference sequence). This CDR3 reads CASSYLRVDRGGEQYF. In DNA, the CDR3 is TGTGCCAGCAGTTATCTCCGGGTGGACAGGGGTGGCGAGCAGTACTTC.

The rearrangement uses TRBV27 and TRBJ2-7, with D possibly TRBD1 on 5 matching bases. This CDR3 comprises 15 residues. The V end was cut by 2 bases, the J end by 3 bases, with 14 bases between. Germline CDR1 reads MNHEY; CDR2 reads SMNVEV (reference sequence). CDR3 nucleotide sequence: TGTGCCAGCAGTTTAAGGCAGGGTATACTCTACGAGCAGTACTTC. Translated: CASSLRQGILYEQYF.

The chain links TRBV30 to TRBJ2-1; D perhaps matches TRBD2 (6 bases). The CDR3 is 15 amino acids. Trimming took 0 bases from V and 2 from J, leaving 11 bases between them. Germline V lookup: CDR1 GTSNPN, CDR2 SVGIG (reference sequence). DNA for the CDR3: TGTGCCTGGAGTGTAGGAGGGCCGGCCTACAATGAGCAGTTCTTC. Protein: CAWSVGGPAYNEQFF.

This sequence joins TRBV19 and TRBJ2-2; 8 nucleotides match TRBD2. The CDR3 consists of 15 residues. Losses at the gene ends were 2 bases for V and 1 base for J; bases not matched to a gene: 0. The germline V gene encodes CDR1 LNHDA and CDR2 SQIVND (reference sequence). CDR3 amino acids: CASSILAGNTGELFF. The CDR3 nucleotides read TGTGCCAGTAGTATACTAGCGGGGAACACCGGGGAGCTGTTTTTT.

CDR3 sequence reads: CASSYEGLAGYNEQFF. CDR3 nucleotides: TGTGCCAGCAGTTACGAAGGACTAGCGGGATACAATGAGCAGTTCTTC. The rearrangement joins TRBV6-5 to TRBJ2-1; 12 bases line up with TRBD2. CDR1 MNHEY and CDR2 SVGAGI come from the germline V gene. The V and J ends lost 2 bases and 4 bases, in that order; junction bases with no gene match: 3. CDR3 length equals 16 residues.

This chain connects TRBV7-3 to TRBJ2-5; 9 bases fit TRBD1. This CDR3 has 13 amino acids. The V gene's germline CDR1 is SGHTA and CDR2 FQGTGA. V shed 5 bases and J 8 bases; nucleotides not matched to a gene: 6. The CDR3 nucleotides read TGTGCCAGCAGCACCCGGGACAGGGCAACCCAGTACTTC. Its protein is CASSTRDRATQYF.

This sequence joins TRBV10-2 and TRBJ1-5; TRBD1 agrees at 7 bases. This CDR3 spans 13 amino acids. Germline-derived CDR1 and CDR2 are WSHSY and SAAADI. The J segment lost 4 bases and the V segment lost 6 bases, leaving 3 bases of the junction unmatched. For the CDR3, the DNA is TGCGCCAGCAGGGCAGGGGGGAATCAGCCCCAGCATTTT. Translated, it gives CASRAGGNQPQHF.

The genes are TRBV4-1 and TRBJ2-7, with 11 bases lining up with TRBD2. The germline gives CDR1 MGHRA, CDR2 YSYEKL. V dropped 4 bases and J dropped 4; count of bases not matched to a gene: 6. The CDR3 is 15 residues long. CDR3 nucleotide sequence: TGCGCCAGCAGCCTACTAGCGGGAGAGGGGTACGAGCAGTACTTC. Its translation is CASSLLAGEGYEQYF.

The chain is built from TRBV7-2 and TRBJ1-3; D gene unclear. The V end was cut by 0 bases, the J end by 0 bases, with 9 bases between. The germline CDR1 and CDR2 sequences are SGHTA and FQGNSA. This CDR3 has 16 amino acids. CDR3 protein: CASSLAFYSSGNTIYF. CDR3 in DNA: TGTGCCAGCAGCTTAGCGTTCTACAGCTCTGGAAACACCATATATTTT.

V and J are TRBV5-1 and TRBJ2-1; D gene ambiguous. The germline V and J ends were trimmed by 0 bases and 4 bases, with 14 bases remaining between them. There are 16 residues in the CDR3. Germline V CDR1 and CDR2: SGHRS, YFSETQ. CDR3 protein: CASSLGGVVGYNEQFF. The CDR3 nucleotides read TGCGCCAGCAGCTTGGGTGGAGTAGTTGGGTACAATGAGCAGTTCTTC.

This sequence joins TRBV28 and TRBJ1-2; D is unclear. The CDR3 totals 12 residues. Germline values: CDR1 MDHEN, CDR2 SYDVKM. V was cut by 3 bases and J by 4 bases, with 6 bases left in between. As DNA, the CDR3 is TGTGCCAGCAGTTTGGCCCGCTATGGCTACACCTTC. It specifies CASSLARYGYTF.

The V and J genes are TRBV7-2 and TRBJ2-3, with 9 bases fitting TRBD1. This CDR3 has 16 amino acids. The germline V gene encodes CDR1 SGHTA and CDR2 FQGNSA. V lost 1 base and J lost 4; bases outside the gene matches: 6. This chain's CDR3 is CASSLDRGLRADTQYF. The CDR3 DNA is TGTGCCAGCAGCTTAGACAGGGGGCTGAGGGCAGATACGCAGTATTTT. Together with reference TRBV7-2 and TRBJ2-3, the CDR3 gives the full variable domain: GAGVSQSPSNKVTEKGKDVELRCDPISGHTALYWYRQSLGQGLEFLIYFQGNSAPDKSGLPSDRFSAERTGGSVSTLTIQRTQQEDSAVYLCASSLDRGLRADTQYFGPGTRLTVL.

The rearrangement links TRBV5-6 to TRBJ1-1; D gene unclear. This CDR3 contains 13 residues. V was shortened by 4 bases and J by 11 bases, with 18 bases between the two germline ends. The germline CDR1 and CDR2 sequences are SGHDT and YYEEEE. CDR3 loop: CASSPEGSRRAFF. Here the CDR3 DNA reads TGTGCCAGCAGCCCGGAGGGCAGTCGGCGTGCTTTCTTT. The full variable domain, rest sourced from reference TRBV5-6 and TRBJ1-1, is DAGVTQSPTHLIKTRGQQVTLRCSPKSGHDTVSWYQQALGQGPQFIFQYYEEEERQRGNFPDRFSGHQFPNYSSELNVNALLLGDSALYLCASSPEGSRRAFFGQGTRLTVV.

This chain joins TRBV19 and TRBJ2-3, with D tentatively TRBD2 (6 bases). The CDR3 has 13 amino acids. The V gene's germline CDR1 is LNHDA and CDR2 SQIVND (reference sequence). V shed 6 bases and J shed 2 bases, with 9 bases lying between them. The CDR3, as DNA: TGTGCCAGTAGAAGGGACTCCACAGATACGCAGTATTTT. Residues: CASRRDSTDTQYF.